The present TCR beta chain was sequenced within a study of monozygotic twins with inflammatory bowel disease. Study findings and constraints: Different subtypes (of T cells) could not be told apart from one another.

The CDR3 extends over 14 amino acids. CDR1 MDHEN and CDR2 SYDVKM come from the germline V gene. The template-switching step introduced UMIs that carried a 6-nucleotide sample barcode. TCRdb reanalyzed the 5' RACE reads and collapses them to one entry per CDR3 protein, without DNA. The sample data list approximately 150,000 distinct CDR3 sequences. On this clonotype itself: Antigen: not known.

This chain uses TRBV28 with TRBJ2-2; TCRdb's D call, TRBD1, is unchecked because there is no DNA. The material sequenced was blood. The receptor comes from a human donor with ulcerative colitis or Crohn's disease, or a healthy co-twin of an affected twin (not recorded which). CDR3 region: CASSHLQGSGELFF.